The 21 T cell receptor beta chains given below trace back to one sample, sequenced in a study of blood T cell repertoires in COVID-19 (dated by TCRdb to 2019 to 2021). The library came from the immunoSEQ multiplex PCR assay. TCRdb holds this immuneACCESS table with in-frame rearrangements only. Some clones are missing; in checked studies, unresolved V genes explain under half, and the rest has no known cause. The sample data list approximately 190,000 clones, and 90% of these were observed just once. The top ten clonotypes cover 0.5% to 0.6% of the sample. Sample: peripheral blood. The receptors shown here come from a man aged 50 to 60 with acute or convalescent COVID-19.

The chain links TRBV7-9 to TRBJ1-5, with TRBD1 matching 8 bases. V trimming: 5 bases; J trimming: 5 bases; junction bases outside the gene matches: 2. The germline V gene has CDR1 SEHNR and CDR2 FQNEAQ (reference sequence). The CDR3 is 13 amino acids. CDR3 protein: CASSQGAHQPQHF. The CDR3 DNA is TGTGCCAGCAGCCAGGGGGCCCATCAGCCCCAGCATTTT.

The CDR3 loop reads CASSLGDRVEQPQHF. DNA for the CDR3: TGTGCCAGCAGCTTAGGGGACAGGGTAGAACAGCCCCAGCATTTT. The chain recombines TRBV11-2 with TRBJ1-5; 9 bases fit TRBD1. Germline V lookup: CDR1 SGHAT, CDR2 FQNNGV. V lost 1 base and J lost 7; bases outside the gene matches: 5. This CDR3 has 15 residues. The variable domain in full, with the rest retrieved from reference TRBV11-2 and TRBJ1-5, is EAGVAQSPRYKIIEKRQSVAFWCNPISGHATLYWYQQILGQGPKLLIQFQNNGVVDDSQLPKDRFSAERLKGVDSTLKIQPAKLEDSAVYLCASSLGDRVEQPQHFGDGTRLSIL.

The CDR3 DNA follows: TGTGCCAGCAGTTACTCCCAAGCGGGGGGCCAAGAGACCCAGTACTTC. Protein product: CASSYSQAGGQETQYF. V usage is TRBV6-6 and J usage is TRBJ2-5, with 9 bases identical to TRBD2. CDR3 length: 16 residues. V lost 0 bases to trimming and J lost 1 base; unmatched junction nucleotides: 3. Germline loops: CDR1 MNHNY, CDR2 SVGAGI (reference sequence).

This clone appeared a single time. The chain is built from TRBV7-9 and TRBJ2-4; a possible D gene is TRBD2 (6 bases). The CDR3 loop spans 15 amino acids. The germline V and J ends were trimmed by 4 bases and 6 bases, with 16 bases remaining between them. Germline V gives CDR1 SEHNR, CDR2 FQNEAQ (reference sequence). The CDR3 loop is CASSSKGGEGNIQYF. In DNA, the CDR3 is TGTGCCAGCAGCTCAAAGGGAGGAGAGGGAAACATTCAGTACTTC.

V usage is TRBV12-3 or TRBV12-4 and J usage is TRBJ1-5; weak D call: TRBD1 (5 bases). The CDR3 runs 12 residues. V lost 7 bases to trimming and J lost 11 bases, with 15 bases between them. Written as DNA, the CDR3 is TGTGCCAGCAAGACTCCGGGGGGGGCCCAGCATTTT. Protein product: CASKTPGGAQHF.

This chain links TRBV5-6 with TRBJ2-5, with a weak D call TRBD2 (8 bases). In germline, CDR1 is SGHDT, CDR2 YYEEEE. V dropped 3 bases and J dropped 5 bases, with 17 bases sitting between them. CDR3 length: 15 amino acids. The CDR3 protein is CASSSGQPGGETQYF. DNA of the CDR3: TGTGCCAGCAGCTCGGGACAGCCGGGAGGGGAGACCCAGTACTTC. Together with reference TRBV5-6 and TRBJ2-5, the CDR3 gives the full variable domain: DAGVTQSPTHLIKTRGQQVTLRCSPKSGHDTVSWYQQALGQGPQFIFQYYEEEERQRGNFPDRFSGHQFPNYSSELNVNALLLGDSALYLCASSSGQPGGETQYFGPGTRLLVL.

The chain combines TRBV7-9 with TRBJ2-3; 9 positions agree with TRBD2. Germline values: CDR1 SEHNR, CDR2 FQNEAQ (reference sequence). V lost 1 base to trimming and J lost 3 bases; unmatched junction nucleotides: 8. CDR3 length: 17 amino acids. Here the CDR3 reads CASSLGLAGPKTDTQYF. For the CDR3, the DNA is TGTGCCAGCAGCTTAGGGCTAGCGGGACCGAAAACAGATACGCAGTATTTT.

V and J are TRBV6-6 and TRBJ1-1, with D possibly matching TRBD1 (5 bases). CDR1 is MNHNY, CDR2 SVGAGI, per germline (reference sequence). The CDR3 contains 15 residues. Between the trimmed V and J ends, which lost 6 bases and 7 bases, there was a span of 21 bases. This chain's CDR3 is CASSPRAGGGGEAFF. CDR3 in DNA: TGTGCCAGCAGCCCTCGAGCGGGGGGTGGCGGTGAAGCTTTCTTT.

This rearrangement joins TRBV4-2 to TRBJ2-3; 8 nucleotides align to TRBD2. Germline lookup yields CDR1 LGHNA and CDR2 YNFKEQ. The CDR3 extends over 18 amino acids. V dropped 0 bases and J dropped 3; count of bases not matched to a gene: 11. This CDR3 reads CASSQEGTGAGGTDTQYF. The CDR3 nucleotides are TGTGCCAGCAGCCAAGAAGGGACGGGGGCGGGAGGAACAGATACGCAGTATTTT.

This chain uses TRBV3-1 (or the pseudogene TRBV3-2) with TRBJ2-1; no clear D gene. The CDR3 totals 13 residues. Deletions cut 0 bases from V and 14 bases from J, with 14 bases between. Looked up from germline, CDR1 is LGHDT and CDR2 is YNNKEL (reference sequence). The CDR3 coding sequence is TGTGCCAGCAGCCAAGATCTCCCTAGGCAAGAGTTCTTC. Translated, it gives CASSQDLPRQEFF.

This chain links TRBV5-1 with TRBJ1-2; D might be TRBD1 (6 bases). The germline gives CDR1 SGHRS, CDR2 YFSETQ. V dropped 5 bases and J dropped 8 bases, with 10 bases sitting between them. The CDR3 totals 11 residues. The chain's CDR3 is CASRGQLGYTF. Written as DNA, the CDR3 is TGCGCCAGCAGAGGACAGTTAGGCTACACCTTC.

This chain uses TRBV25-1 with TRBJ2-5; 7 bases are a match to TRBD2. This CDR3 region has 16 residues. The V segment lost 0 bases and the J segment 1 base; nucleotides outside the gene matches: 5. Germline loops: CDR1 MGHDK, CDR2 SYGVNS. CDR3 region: CASSEYREGRQETQYF. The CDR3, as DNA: TGTGCCAGCAGTGAATATAGGGAGGGACGCCAAGAGACCCAGTACTTC.

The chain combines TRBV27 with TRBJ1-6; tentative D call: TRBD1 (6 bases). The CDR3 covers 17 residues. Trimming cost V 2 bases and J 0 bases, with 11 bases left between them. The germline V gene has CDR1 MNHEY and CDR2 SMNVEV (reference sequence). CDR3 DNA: TGTGCCAGCAGTTTAAAACAGGGACACTCCTATAATTCACCCCTCCACTTT. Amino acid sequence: CASSLKQGHSYNSPLHF.

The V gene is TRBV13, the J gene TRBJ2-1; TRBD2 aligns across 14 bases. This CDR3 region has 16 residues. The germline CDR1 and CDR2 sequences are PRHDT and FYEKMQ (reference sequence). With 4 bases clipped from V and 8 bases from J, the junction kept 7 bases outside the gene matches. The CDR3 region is CASSSGTSGRMDEQFF. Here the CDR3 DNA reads TGTGCCAGCAGCTCTGGGACTAGCGGGAGAATGGATGAGCAGTTCTTC.

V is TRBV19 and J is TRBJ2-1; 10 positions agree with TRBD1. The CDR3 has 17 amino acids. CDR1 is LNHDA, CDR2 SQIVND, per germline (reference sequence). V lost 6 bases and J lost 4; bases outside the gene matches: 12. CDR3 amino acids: CASSHKLTGGNYNEQFF. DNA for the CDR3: TGTGCCAGTAGCCATAAACTGACAGGGGGCAATTACAATGAGCAGTTCTTC.

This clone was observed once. CDR3 loop: CASSPGGGQPQHF. The CDR3 nucleotides are TGTGCCAGCTCACCAGGGGGCGGGCAGCCCCAGCATTTT. The V call is TRBV18, the J call TRBJ1-5; D may be TRBD1 (6 bases). CDR1 KGHSH and CDR2 LQKENI come from the germline V gene. Between the trimmed V and J ends, which lost 2 bases and 7 bases, there was a span of 9 bases. The CDR3 spans 13 residues.

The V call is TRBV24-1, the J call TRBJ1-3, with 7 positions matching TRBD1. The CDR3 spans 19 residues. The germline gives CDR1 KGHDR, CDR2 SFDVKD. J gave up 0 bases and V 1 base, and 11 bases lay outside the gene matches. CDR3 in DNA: TGTGCCACCAGTGATTTAATCGGGACAGTCCTTAGCTCTGGAAACACCATATATTTT. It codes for CATSDLIGTVLSSGNTIYF.

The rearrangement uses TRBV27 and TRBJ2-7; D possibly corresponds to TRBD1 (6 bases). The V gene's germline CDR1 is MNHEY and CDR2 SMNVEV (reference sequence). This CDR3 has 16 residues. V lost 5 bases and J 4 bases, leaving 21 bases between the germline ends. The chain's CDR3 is CASSAHPSGGAYEQYF. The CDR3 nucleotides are TGTGCCAGCAGTGCCCACCCAAGTGGGGGCGCTTACGAGCAGTACTTC.

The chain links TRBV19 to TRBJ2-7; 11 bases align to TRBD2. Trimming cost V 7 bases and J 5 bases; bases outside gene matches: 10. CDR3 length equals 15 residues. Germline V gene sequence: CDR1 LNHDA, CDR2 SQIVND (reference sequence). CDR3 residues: CASTPTPGLADEQYF. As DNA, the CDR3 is TGTGCCAGTACCCCAACCCCGGGACTAGCGGACGAGCAGTACTTC.

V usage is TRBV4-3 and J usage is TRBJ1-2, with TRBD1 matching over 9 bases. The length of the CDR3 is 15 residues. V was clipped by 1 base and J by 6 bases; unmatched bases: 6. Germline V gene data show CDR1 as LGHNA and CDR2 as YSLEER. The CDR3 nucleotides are TGCGCCAGCAGCCAAGGGTTGGACAGGGGAAATGGCTACACCTTC. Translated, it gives CASSQGLDRGNGYTF.

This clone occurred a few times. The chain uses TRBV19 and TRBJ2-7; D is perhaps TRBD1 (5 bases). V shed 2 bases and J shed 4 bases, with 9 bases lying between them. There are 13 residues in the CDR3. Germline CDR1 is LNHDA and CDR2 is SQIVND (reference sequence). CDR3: CASSISRAYEQYF. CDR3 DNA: TGTGCCAGTAGTATATCCAGGGCGTACGAGCAGTACTTC.